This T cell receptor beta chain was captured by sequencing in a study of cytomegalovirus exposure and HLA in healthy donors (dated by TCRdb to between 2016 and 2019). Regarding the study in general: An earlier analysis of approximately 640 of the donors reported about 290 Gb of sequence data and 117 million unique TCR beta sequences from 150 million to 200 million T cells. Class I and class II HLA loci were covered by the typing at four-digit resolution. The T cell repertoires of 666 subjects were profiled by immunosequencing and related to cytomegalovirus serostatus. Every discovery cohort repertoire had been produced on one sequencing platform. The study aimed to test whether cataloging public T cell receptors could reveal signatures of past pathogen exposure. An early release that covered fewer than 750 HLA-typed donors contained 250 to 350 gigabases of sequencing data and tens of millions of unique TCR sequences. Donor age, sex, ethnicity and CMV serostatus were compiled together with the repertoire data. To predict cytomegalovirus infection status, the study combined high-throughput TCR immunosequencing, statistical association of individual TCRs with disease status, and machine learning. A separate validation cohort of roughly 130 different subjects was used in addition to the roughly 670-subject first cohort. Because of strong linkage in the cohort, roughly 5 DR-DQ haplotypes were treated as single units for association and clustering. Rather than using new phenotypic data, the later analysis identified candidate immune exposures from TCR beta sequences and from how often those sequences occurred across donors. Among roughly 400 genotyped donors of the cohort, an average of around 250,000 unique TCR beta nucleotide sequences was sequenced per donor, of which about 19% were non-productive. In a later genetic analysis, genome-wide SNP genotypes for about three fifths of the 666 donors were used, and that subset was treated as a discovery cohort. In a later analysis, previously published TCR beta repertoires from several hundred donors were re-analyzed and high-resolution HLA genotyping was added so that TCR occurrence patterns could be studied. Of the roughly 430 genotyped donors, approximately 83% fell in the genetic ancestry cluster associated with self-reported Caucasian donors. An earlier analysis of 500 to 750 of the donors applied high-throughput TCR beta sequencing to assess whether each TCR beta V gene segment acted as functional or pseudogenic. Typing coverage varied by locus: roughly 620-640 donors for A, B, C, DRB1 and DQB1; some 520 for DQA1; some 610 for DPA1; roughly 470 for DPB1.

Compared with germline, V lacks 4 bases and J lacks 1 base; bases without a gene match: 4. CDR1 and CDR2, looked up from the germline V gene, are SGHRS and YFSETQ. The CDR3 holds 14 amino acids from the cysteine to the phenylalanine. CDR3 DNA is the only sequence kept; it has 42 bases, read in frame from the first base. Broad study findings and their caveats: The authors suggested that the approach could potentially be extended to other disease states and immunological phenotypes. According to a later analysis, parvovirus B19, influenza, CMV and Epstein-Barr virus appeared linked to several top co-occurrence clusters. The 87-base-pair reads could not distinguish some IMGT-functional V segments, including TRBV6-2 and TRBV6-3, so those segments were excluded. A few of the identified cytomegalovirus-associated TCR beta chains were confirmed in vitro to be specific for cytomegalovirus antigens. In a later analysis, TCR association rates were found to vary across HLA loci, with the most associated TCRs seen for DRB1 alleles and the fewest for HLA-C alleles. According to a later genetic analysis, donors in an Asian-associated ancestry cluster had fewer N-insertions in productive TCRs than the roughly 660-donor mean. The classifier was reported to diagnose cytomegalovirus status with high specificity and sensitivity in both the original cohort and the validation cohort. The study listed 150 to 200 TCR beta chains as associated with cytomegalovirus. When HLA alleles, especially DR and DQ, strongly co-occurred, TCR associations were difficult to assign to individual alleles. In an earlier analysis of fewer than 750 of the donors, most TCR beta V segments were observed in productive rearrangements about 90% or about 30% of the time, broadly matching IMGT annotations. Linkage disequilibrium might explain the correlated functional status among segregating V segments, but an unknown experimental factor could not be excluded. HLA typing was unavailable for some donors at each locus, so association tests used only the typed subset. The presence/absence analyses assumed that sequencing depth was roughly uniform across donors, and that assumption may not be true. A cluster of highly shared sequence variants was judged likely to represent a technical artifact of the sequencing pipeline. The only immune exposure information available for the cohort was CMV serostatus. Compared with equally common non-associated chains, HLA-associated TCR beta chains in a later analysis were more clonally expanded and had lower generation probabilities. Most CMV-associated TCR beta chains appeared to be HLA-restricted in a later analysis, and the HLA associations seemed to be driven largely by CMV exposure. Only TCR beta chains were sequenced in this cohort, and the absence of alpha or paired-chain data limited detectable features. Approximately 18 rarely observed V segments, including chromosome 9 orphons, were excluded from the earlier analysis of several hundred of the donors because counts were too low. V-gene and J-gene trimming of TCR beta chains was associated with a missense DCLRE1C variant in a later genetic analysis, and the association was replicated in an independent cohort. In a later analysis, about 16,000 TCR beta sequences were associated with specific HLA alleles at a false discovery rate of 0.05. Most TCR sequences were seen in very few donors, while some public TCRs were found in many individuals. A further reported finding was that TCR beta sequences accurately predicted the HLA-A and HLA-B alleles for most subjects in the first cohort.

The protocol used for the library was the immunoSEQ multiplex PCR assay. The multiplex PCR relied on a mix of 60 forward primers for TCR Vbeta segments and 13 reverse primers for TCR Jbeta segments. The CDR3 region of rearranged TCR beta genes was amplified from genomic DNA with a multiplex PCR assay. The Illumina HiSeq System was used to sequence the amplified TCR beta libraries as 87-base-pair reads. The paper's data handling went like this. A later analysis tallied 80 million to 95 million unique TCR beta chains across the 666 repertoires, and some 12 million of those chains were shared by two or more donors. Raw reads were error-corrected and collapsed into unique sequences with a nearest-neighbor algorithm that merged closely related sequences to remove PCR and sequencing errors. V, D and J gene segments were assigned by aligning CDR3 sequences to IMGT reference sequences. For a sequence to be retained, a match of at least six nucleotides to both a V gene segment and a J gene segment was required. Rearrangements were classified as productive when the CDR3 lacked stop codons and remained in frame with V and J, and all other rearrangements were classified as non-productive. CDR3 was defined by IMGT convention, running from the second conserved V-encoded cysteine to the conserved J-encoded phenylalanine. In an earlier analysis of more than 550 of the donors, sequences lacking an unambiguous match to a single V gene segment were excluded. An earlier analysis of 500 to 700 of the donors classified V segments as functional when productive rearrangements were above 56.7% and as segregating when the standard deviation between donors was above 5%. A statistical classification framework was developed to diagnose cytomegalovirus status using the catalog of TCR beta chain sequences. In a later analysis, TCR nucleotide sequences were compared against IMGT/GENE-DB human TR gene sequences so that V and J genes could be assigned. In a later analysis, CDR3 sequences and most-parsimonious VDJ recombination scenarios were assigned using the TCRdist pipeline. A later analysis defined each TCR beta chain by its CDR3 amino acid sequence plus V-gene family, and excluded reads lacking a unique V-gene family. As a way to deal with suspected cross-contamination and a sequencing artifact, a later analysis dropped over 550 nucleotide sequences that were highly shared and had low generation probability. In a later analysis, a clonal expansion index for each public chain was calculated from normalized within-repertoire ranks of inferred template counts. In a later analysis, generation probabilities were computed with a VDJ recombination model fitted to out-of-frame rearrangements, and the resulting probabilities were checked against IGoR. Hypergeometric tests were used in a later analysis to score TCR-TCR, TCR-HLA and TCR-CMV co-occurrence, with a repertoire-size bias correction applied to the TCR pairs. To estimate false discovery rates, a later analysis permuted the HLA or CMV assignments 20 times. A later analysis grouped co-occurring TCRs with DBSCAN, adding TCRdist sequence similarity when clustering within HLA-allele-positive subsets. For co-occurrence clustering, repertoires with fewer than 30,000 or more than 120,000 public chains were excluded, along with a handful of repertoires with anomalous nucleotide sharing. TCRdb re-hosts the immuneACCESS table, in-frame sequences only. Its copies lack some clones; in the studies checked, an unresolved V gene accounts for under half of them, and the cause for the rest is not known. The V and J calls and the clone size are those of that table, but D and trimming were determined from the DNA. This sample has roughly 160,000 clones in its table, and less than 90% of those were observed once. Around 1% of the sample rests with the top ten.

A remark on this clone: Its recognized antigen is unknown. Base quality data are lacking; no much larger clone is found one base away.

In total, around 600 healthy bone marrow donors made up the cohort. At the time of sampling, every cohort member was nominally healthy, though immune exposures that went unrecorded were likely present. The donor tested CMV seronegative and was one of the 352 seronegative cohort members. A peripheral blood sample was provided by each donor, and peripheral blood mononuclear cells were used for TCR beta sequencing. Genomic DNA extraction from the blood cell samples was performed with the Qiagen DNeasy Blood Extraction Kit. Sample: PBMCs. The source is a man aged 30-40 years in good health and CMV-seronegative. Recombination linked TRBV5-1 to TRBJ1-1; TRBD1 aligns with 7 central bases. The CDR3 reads CASSPRTGNTEAFF. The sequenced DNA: TGCGCCAGCAGCCCCCGGACAGGGAACACTGAAGCTTTCTTT.